The present entry profiles one T cell receptor (beta chain) with its context. Its antigen is undetermined. The data originate from a study of T cell repertoires in cytomegalovirus infection. General observations from the study: Ex vivo, HLA-C-restricted CMV-specific TCR beta clonotypes prevailed over the rest of the response.

TCRdb reanalysed the reads using MiXCR and keeps one entry per CDR3 protein. This sample has some 350,000 distinct CDR3 sequences, with 15% to 20% found just once. The CDR3 consists of 14 residues. V lost 6 bases to trimming and J lost 2 bases, with 11 bases between them. In germline, CDR1 is MNHNY, CDR2 SVGAGI (reference sequence). The sequence came from a human donor in good health (CMV status not recorded). Some clones in this sample may be carry-over from other donors' samples. The sequenced material came from PBMCs. V usage is TRBV6-6 and J usage is TRBJ2-1, with D unclear. CDR3 DNA: TGTGCCAGCAGCCCCTCGATGACCTACAATGAGCAGTTCTTC. Translation gives CASSPSMTYNEQFF.